This TCR beta chain was sequenced during a study of blood T cell repertoires in COVID-19. Overall study: Spain, Italy and the United States supplied samples that represented acute and convalescent COVID-19. From T cells, B-cell-depleted T cells, or PBMCs came the material, which was cDNA or gDNA.

During active infection, Seattle patients enrolled and were then monitored through disease. Per the original data handling: Nucleated cell counts were estimated from reference gene primer amplification. The protocol was immunoSEQ multiplex PCR, while the TCRdb copy is restricted to in-frame clones and leaves out a portion. The V and J calls and clone size come from that table; D and trimming were worked out from the DNA. Here the sample spans about 200,000 clones, around four fifths being singletons. Germline V gene data show CDR1 as DFQATT and CDR2 as SNEGSKA (reference sequence). Germline trimming cut 3 bases from V and 7 bases from J; bases unmatched to any gene: 9. This CDR3 is built from 14 residues.

The chain has TRBV20-1 and TRBJ2-4; 7 nucleotides line up with TRBD2. The sample was peripheral blood. The clonotype was recovered from a man aged 55 to 70 with COVID-19, enrolled during active disease. In nucleotides, the CDR3 is TGCAGTGCTAGTGAGGGAGGGCCGGGTAACATTCAGTACTTC. Translated: CSASEGGPGNIQYF.